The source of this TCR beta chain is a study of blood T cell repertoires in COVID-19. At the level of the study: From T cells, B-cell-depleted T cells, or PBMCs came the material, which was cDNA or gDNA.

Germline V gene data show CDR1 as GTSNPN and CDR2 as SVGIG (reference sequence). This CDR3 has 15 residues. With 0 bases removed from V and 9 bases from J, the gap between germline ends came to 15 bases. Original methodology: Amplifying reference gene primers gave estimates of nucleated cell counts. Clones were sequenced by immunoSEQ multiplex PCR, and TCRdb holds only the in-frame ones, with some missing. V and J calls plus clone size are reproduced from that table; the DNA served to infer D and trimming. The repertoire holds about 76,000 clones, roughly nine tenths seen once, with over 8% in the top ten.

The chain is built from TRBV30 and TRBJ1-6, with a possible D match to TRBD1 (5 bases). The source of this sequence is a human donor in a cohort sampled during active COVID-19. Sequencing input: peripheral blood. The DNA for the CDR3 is TGTGCCTGGAGTGTACAGCCGGGGGTTGTTTCACCCCTCCACTTT. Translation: CAWSVQPGVVSPLHF.